This entry lists 4 T cell receptor beta chains sequenced from one sample in a study of cytomegalovirus exposure and HLA in healthy donors. PCR amplification relied on 60 Vbeta primers (plus 13 Jbeta primers). Profiling relied on immunoSEQ multiplex PCR, and the TCRdb table lists in-frame clones only, not all of them. The table includes roughly 180,000 clones, roughly four fifths detected once. The sample taken for sequencing was PBMCs. The receptors originated from a male donor in good health and CMV-seronegative.

The chain employs TRBV10-3 and TRBJ2-1; a possible D gene is TRBD2 (6 bases). The CDR3 spans 13 residues. Germline CDR1 and CDR2: ENHRY and SYGVKD. V was shortened by 10 bases and J by 4 bases, with 14 bases between the two germline ends. DNA for the CDR3: TGTGCCACTGGTTTAGCGGAGTACAATGAGCAGTTCTTC. Its protein product is CATGLAEYNEQFF.

This chain uses TRBV10-3 with TRBJ1-6, with 8 bases lining up with TRBD1. The J segment lost 7 bases and the V segment lost 5 bases, leaving 4 bases of the junction unmatched. Germline CDR1 reads ENHRY; CDR2 reads SYGVKD. This CDR3 region has 14 residues. Here the CDR3 reads CAISFDRGNSPLHF. The CDR3 region has the DNA TGTGCCATCAGTTTCGACAGGGGCAATTCACCCCTCCACTTT.

The rearrangement uses TRBV27 and TRBJ1-5; TRBD1 is a possible D gene (5 bases). CDR1 is MNHEY, CDR2 SMNVEV, per germline (reference sequence). The CDR3 runs to 15 residues. V dropped 0 bases and J dropped 6 bases, with 12 bases sitting between them. CDR3 amino acids: CASSLSGGAGQPQHF. Written as DNA, the CDR3 is TGTGCCAGCAGTTTATCTGGCGGGGCAGGTCAGCCCCAGCATTTT.

This clone turned up a few times. The chain recombines TRBV7-9 with TRBJ2-1; D may be TRBD2 (5 bases). This CDR3 has 13 amino acids. The V gene's germline CDR1 is SEHNR and CDR2 FQNEAQ (reference sequence). V dropped 4 bases and J dropped 8 bases, with 12 bases sitting between them. CDR3 in amino acids: CASSSDYWDEQFF. CDR3 nucleotide sequence: TGTGCCAGCAGCTCAGACTATTGGGATGAGCAGTTCTTC.